These 4 T cell receptor beta chains came from one sample sequenced in a study of long-term antiretroviral therapy in people with HIV. The immunoSEQ assay was v3.0, run at survey level. Libraries were prepared by immunoSEQ multiplex PCR; TCRdb keeps only in-frame clonotypes and omits some of them. Here the sample spans approximately 18,000 clones, 80% to 95% being singletons. This specimen was unsorted PBMCs, taken 0.6 years after starting antiretroviral therapy. The receptors were sampled from a woman between 40 and 50 years old with HIV.

V and J are TRBV19 and TRBJ2-6; no definite D call. V gave up 6 bases and J gave up 4 bases, with 10 bases separating them. CDR1 and CDR2 from the germline V gene are LNHDA and SQIVND (reference sequence). The CDR3 covers 14 residues. CDR3 sequence (DNA): TGTGCCAGTAGAAGAAGGTCGGGGGCCAACGTCCTGACTTTC. Translation: CASRRRSGANVLTF.

The genes are TRBV15 and TRBJ1-1; 10 bases fit TRBD1. The germline V gene has CDR1 LNHNV and CDR2 YYDKDF (reference sequence). The CDR3 is made up of 17 amino acids. V lost 0 bases and J lost 1; bases outside the gene matches: 5. The CDR3 nucleotides are TGTGCCACCAGCAGAGACGGGACAGGGGTGACGAACACTGAAGCTTTCTTT. Translation: CATSRDGTGVTNTEAFF.

This chain links TRBV30 with TRBJ1-1; possible D gene TRBD1, 6 bases. The length of the CDR3 is 14 residues. The V end lost 3 bases, the J end lost 2 bases, and 13 bases lay between the germline ends. Germline values: CDR1 GTSNPN, CDR2 SVGIG (reference sequence). This CDR3 reads CAWRGGQTNTEAFF. The CDR3 nucleotides read TGTGCCTGGAGGGGAGGACAGACCAACACTGAAGCTTTCTTT. The variable domain in full, with the rest retrieved from reference TRBV30 and TRBJ1-1, is SQTIHQWPATLVQPVGSPLSLECTVEGTSNPNLYWYRQAAGRGLQLLFYSVGIGQISSEVPQNLSASRPQDRQFILSSKKLLLSDSGFYLCAWRGGQTNTEAFFGQGTRLTVV.

The genes are TRBV19 and TRBJ1-1, with unresolved D. V shed 4 bases and J shed 2 bases, with 11 bases lying between them. The V gene's germline CDR1 is LNHDA and CDR2 SQIVND (reference sequence). The CDR3 is 14 amino acids. Written as DNA, the CDR3 is TGTGCCAGTAGTAGATGGGGTCCCAACACTGAAGCTTTCTTT. Translated: CASSRWGPNTEAFF.